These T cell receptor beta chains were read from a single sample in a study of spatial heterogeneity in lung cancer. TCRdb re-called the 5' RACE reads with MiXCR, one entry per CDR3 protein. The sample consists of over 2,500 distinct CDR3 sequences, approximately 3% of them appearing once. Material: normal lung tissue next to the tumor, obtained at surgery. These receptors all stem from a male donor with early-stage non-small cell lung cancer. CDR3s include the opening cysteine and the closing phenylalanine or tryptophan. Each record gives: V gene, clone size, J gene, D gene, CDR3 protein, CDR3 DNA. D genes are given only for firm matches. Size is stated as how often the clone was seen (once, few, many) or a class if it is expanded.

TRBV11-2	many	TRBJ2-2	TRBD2	CASTLRTGGRATGELFF	TGTGCCAGCACCCTCAGGACGGGCGGGAGGGCCACCGGGGAGCTGTTTTTT
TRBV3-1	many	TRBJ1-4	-	CASSQDSGSEEKLFF	TGTGCCAGCAGCCAAGATTCCGGGTCCGAGGAAAAACTGTTTTTT
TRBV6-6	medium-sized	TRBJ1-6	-	CASSPTGNSPLHF	TGTGCCAGCAGCCCTACAGGGAATTCACCCCTCCACTTT
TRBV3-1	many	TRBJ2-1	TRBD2	CASSLERGGDINEQFF	TGTGCCAGCAGCTTGGAGCGGGGGGGCGATATCAATGAGCAGTTCTTC
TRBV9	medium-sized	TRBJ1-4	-	CASSVGGRRNEKLFF	TGTGCCAGCAGCGTAGGGGGACGCAGGAATGAAAAACTGTTTTTT
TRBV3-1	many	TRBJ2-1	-	CASSQKSLLAGYNEQFF	TGTGCCAGCAGCCAAAAATCCCTCTTAGCAGGATACAATGAGCAGTTCTTC
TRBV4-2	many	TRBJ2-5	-	CASSHTGAQETQYF	TGTGCCAGCAGCCACACCGGGGCCCAAGAGACCCAGTACTTC
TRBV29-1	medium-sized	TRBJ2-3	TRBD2	CSVRTSGSWDTQYF	TGCAGCGTAAGGACTAGCGGGAGTTGGGATACGCAGTATTTT
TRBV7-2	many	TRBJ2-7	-	CASSLTSFYEQYF	TGTGCCAGCAGCTTGACTAGTTTTTACGAGCAGTACTTC
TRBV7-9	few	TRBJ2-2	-	CASSLVGAVTGELFF	TGTGCCAGCAGCTTAGTTGGAGCGGTCACCGGGGAGCTGTTTTTT
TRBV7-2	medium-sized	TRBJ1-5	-	CASSTGPRLGQPQHF	TGTGCCAGCAGCACGGGACCGCGGCTCGGTCAGCCCCAGCATTTT
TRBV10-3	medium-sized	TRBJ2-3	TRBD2	CAIRQAGGSTDTQYF	TGTGCCATCAGACAAGCGGGAGGGAGCACAGATACGCAGTATTTT